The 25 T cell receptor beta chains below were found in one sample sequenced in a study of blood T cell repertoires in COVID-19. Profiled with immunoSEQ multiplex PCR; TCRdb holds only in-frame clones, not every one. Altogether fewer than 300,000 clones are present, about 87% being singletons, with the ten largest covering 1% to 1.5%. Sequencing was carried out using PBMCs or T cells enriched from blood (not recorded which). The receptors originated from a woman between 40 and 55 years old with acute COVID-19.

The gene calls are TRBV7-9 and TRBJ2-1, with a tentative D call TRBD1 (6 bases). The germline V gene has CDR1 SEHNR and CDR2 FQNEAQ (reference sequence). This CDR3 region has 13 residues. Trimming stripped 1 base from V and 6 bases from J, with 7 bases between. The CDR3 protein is CASSLEGGNEQFF. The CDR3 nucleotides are TGTGCCAGCAGCTTAGAAGGGGGCAATGAGCAGTTCTTC.

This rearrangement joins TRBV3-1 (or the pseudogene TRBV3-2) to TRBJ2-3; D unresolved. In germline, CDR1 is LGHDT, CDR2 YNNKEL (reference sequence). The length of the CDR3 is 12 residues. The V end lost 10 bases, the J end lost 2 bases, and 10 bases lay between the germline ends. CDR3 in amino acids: CATASNTDTQYF. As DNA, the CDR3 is TGTGCCACCGCGTCCAACACAGATACGCAGTATTTT.

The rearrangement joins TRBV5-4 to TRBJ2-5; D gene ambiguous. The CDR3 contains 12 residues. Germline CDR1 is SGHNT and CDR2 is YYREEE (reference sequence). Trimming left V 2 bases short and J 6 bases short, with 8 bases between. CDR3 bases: TGTGCCAGCAGCTTCCATGGCAAGACCCAGTACTTC. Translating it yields CASSFHGKTQYF.

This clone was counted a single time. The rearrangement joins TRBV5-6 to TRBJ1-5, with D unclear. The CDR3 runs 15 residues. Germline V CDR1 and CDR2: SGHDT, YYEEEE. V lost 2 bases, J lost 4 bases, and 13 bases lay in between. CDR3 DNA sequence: TGTGCCAGCAGCTTCTTTGCAGAATCGAATCAGCCCCAGCATTTT. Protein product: CASSFFAESNQPQHF.

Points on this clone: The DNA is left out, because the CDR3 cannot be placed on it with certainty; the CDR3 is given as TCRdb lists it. CDR3 protein: CASSILDRGEEHEQYV. The rearrangement links TRBV27 to TRBJ2-7; the table names TRBD1, a call not compared with the DNA. With termini counted, the CDR3 has 16 amino acids. Germline V gene data show CDR1 as MNHEY and CDR2 as SMNVEV (reference sequence).

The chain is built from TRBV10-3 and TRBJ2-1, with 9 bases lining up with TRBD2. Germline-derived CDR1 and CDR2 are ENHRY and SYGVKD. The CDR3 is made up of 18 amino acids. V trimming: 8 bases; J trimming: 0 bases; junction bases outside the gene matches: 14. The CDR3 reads CAIAGTSGSGSSYNEQFF. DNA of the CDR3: TGTGCCATCGCGGGCACTAGCGGGTCGGGGAGCTCCTACAATGAGCAGTTCTTC.

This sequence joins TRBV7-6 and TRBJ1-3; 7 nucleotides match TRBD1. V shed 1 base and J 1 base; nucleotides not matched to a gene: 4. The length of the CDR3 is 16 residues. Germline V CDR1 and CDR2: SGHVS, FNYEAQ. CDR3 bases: TGTGCCAGCAGCTTAGAAGGGACAGCATCTGGAAACACCATATATTTT. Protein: CASSLEGTASGNTIYF.

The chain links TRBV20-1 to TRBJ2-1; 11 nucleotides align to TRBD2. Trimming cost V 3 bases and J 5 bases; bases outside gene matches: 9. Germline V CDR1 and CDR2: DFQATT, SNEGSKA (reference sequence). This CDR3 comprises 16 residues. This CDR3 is CSASDIAGGSHNEQFF. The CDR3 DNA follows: TGCAGTGCTAGTGACATAGCGGGAGGGTCCCACAATGAGCAGTTCTTC.

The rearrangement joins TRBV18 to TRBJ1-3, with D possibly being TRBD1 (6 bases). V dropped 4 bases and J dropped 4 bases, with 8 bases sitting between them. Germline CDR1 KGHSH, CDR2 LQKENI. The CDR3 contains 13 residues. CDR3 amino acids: CASSRGLGNTIYF. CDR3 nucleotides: TGTGCCAGCTCACGGGGGCTAGGAAACACCATATATTTT. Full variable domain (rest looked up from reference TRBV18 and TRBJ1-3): NAGVMQNPRHLVRRRGQEARLRCSPMKGHSHVYWYRQLPEEGLKFMVYLQKENIIDESGMPKERFSAEFPKEGPSILRIQQVVRGDSAAYFCASSRGLGNTIYFGEGSWLTVV.

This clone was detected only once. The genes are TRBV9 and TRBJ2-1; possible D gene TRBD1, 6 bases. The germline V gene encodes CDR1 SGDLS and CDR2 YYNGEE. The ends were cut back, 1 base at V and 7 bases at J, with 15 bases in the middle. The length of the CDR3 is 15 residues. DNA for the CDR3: TGTGCCAGCAGCGTAAAGGGGGTTCCAGTAAATGAGCAGTTCTTC. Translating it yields CASSVKGVPVNEQFF.

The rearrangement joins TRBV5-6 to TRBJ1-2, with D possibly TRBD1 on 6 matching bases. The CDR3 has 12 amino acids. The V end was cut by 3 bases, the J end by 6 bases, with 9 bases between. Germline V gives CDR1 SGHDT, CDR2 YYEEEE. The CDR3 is CASSSTGNGYTF. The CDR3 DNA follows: TGTGCCAGCAGCTCCACAGGGAATGGCTACACCTTC.

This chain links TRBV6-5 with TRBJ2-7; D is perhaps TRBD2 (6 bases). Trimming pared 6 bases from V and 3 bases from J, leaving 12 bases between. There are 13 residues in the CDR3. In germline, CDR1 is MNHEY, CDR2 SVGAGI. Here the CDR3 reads CASRPRENYEQYF. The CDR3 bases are TGTGCCAGCAGGCCCCGGGAGAACTACGAGCAGTACTTC.

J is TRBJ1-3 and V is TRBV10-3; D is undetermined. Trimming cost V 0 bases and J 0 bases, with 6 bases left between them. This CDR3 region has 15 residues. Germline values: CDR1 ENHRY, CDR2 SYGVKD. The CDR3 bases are TGTGCCATCAGTGAGTCCGTTAGCTCTGGAAACACCATATATTTT. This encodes CAISESVSSGNTIYF.

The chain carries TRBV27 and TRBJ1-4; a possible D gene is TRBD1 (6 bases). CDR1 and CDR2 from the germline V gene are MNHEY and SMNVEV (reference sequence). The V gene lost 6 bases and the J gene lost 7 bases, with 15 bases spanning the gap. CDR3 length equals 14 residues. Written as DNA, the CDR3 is TGTGCCAGCAGCTCGACAGGACAGACTGAAAAACTGTTTTTT. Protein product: CASSSTGQTEKLFF.

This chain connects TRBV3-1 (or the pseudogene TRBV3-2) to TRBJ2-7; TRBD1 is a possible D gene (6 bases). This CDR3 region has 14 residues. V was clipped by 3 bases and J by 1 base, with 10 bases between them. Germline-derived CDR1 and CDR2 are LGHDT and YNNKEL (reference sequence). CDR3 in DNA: TGTGCCAGCAGCCAGTACACAGGGTCCTACGAGCAGTACTTC. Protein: CASSQYTGSYEQYF.

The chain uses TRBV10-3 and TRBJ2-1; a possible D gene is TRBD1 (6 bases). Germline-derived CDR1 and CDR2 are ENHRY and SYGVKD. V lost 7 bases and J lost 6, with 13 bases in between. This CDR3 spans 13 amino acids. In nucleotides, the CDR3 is TGTGCCATCACGGCAGGGGCCCTCAATGAGCAGTTCTTC. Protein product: CAITAGALNEQFF.

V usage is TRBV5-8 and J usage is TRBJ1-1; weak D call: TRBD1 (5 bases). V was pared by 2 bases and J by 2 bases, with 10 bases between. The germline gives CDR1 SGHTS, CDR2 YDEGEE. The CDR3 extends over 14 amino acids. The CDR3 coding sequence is TGTGCCAGCAGCTTCGACAGCTTTAACACTGAAGCTTTCTTT. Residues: CASSFDSFNTEAFF. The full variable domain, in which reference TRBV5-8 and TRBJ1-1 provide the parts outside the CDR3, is EAGVTQSPTHLIKTRGQQATLRCSPISGHTSVYWYQQALGLGLQFLLWYDEGEERNRGNFPPRFSGRQFPNYSSELNVNALELEDSALYLCASSFDSFNTEAFFGQGTRLTVV.

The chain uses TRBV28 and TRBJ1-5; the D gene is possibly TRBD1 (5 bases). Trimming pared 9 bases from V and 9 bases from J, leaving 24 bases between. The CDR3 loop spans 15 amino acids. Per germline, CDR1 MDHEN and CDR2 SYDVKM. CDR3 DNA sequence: TGTGCCAGTACCTTACCGGGAGGGACGATTTGGCCCCAGCATTTT. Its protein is CASTLPGGTIWPQHF.

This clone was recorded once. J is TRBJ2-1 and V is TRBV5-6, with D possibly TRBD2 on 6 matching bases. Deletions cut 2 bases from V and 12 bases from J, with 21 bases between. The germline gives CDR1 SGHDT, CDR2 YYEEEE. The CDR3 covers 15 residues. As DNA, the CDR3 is TGTGCCAGCAGCTTTGCGCGGGGAAAACAGGTAGCGCAGTTCTTC. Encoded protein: CASSFARGKQVAQFF.

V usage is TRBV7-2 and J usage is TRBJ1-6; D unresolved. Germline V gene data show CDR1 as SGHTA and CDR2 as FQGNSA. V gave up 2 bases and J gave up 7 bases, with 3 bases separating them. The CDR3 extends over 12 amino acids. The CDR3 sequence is CASSLSNSPLHF. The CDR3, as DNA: TGTGCCAGCAGCTTATCGAATTCACCCCTCCACTTT.

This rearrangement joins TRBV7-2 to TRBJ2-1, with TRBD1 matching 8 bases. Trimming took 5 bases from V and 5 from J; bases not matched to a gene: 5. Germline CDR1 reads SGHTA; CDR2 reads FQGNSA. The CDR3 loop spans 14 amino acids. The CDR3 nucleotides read TGTGCCAGCAGCAAGGGACAGGTAGACAATGAGCAGTTCTTC. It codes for CASSKGQVDNEQFF.

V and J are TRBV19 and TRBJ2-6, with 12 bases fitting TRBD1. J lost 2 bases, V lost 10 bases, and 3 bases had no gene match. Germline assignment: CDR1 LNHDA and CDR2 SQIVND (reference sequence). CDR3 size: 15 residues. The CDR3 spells CATGQGATGANVLTF. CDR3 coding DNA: TGTGCCACGGGACAGGGGGCAACTGGGGCCAACGTCCTGACTTTC.

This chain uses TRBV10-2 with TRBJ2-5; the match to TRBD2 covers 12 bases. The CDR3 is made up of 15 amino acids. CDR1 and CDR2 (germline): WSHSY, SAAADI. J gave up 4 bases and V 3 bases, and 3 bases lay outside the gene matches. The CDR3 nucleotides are TGCGCCAGCAGTGATACGGGACTAGCGGGAGAGACCCAGTACTTC. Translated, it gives CASSDTGLAGETQYF.

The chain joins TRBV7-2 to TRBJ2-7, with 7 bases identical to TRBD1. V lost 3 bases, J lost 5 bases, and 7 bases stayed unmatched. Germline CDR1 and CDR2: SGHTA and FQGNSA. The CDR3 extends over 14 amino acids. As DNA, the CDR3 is TGTGCCAGCAGCTTTCGAGGGGGCAGGGACGAGCAGTACGTC. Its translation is CASSFRGGRDEQYV.

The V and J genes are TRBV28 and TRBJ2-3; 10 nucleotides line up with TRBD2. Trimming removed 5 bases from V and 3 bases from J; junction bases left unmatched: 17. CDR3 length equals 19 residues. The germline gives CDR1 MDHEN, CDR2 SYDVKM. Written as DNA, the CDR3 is TGTGCCAGCAGTGACCCCGGGACTAGCGCTCCCCTCACGACAGATACGCAGTATTTT. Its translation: CASSDPGTSAPLTTDTQYF.